The 14 T cell receptor beta chains listed next were all sequenced from one sample in a study of Ad26.COV2.S vaccination and SARS-CoV-2 variants. Sample treatment: around 19 received Ad26.COV2.S at low or high dose, single or two shots; a few received placebo; per-sample allocation not given. Sampling was done on day 63 after the first vaccine or placebo injection. Sequencing was performed with immunoSEQ multiplex PCR; in TCRdb, only in-frame clones are kept and a portion is missing. The sample gives hundreds of thousands of clones, 80% to 90% of which show up once; approximately 1.5% is in the top ten. Material: peripheral blood, obtained in a trial of Ad26.COV2.S vaccine versus placebo. These receptors all stem from a person between 18 and 59 years old who received the Ad26.COV2.S COVID-19 vaccine or a placebo.

The gene calls are TRBV24-1 and TRBJ2-3, with 7 bases that match TRBD2. The trim removed 3 bases at V and 6 bases at J, leaving 8 bases unmatched. From germline, CDR1 is KGHDR and CDR2 SFDVKD. The CDR3 consists of 15 residues. This chain's CDR3 is CATSDPVPSGDTQYF. Here the CDR3 DNA reads TGTGCCACCAGTGATCCGGTCCCTAGCGGTGATACGCAGTATTTT.

The chain links TRBV25-1 to TRBJ1-4; D might be TRBD1 (6 bases). The CDR3 has 15 residues. V dropped 3 bases and J dropped 4 bases, with 12 bases sitting between them. Germline CDR1 and CDR2: MGHDK and SYGVNS. In nucleotides, the CDR3 is TGTGCCAGCAGTGAGCAGGGGTACGATAATGAAAAACTGTTTTTT. Its translation is CASSEQGYDNEKLFF.

The chain recombines TRBV2 with TRBJ1-5; D may be TRBD1 (5 bases). Germline assignment: CDR1 SNHLY and CDR2 FYNNEI. The germline V and J ends were trimmed by 8 bases and 4 bases, with 9 bases remaining between them. The length of the CDR3 is 12 residues. The CDR3: CASQEGNQPQHF. CDR3 DNA sequence: TGTGCCAGCCAAGAGGGGAATCAGCCCCAGCATTTT.

V usage is TRBV5-4 and J usage is TRBJ1-1; 8 bases are a match to TRBD1. The CDR3 is 16 amino acids. Germline CDR1 is SGHNT and CDR2 is YYREEE (reference sequence). V shed 4 bases and J 3 bases; nucleotides not matched to a gene: 11. In DNA, the CDR3 is TGTGCCAGCAGCCCTCGGGCAGGGGGCTTGGACACTGAAGCTTTCTTT. Translating gives CASSPRAGGLDTEAFF. Together with reference TRBV5-4 and TRBJ1-1, the CDR3 gives the full variable domain: ETGVTQSPTHLIKTRGQQVTLRCSSQSGHNTVSWYQQALGQGPQFIFQYYREEENGRGNFPPRFSGLQFPNYSSELNVNALELDDSALYLCASSPRAGGLDTEAFFGQGTRLTVV.

The chain recombines TRBV6-5 with TRBJ1-6; perhaps TRBD1 as D (6 bases). Germline lookup yields CDR1 MNHEY and CDR2 SVGAGI. This CDR3 is 15 amino acids long. V lost 8 bases and J lost 3, with 14 bases in between. The DNA for the CDR3 is TGTGCCAGCGGCCCCGGGACAATCTATAATTCACCCCTCCACTTT. Its protein is CASGPGTIYNSPLHF.

J is TRBJ2-2 and V is TRBV29-1; D may be TRBD1 (5 bases). The ends were cut back, 7 bases at V and 3 bases at J, with 9 bases in the middle. Germline values: CDR1 SQVTM, CDR2 ANQGSEA. The CDR3 has 12 amino acids. The chain's CDR3 is CSAIGDTGELFF. For the CDR3, the DNA is TGCAGCGCCATAGGGGACACCGGGGAGCTGTTTTTT.

The chain combines TRBV28 with TRBJ1-3; TRBD1 aligns across 9 bases. Trimming removed 6 bases from V and 9 bases from J; junction bases left unmatched: 9. This CDR3 is 14 amino acids long. CDR1 and CDR2 from the germline V gene are MDHEN and SYDVKM. The CDR3 DNA sequence: TGTGCCAGCAGCCCGGGACAGGGTACTAGCACCATATATTTT. This encodes CASSPGQGTSTIYF. The complete variable domain, with remaining parts taken from reference TRBV28 and TRBJ1-3, reads DVKVTQSSRYLVKRTGEKVFLECVQDMDHENMFWYRQDPGLGLRLIYFSYDVKMKEKGDIPEGYSVSREKKERFSLILESASTNQTSMYLCASSPGQGTSTIYFGEGSWLTVV.

This chain connects TRBV12-3 or TRBV12-4 to TRBJ2-7; a possible D gene is TRBD1 (5 bases). This CDR3 has 13 amino acids. V was trimmed by 3 bases and J by 6 bases, leaving 12 bases between them. The CDR3 region has the DNA TGTGCCAGCAGTTTTGGGGCCGTCGGCGAGCAGTACTTC. Its translation is CASSFGAVGEQYF.

CDR3 sequence: CASSIWAGGEAFF. CDR3 coding DNA: TGTGCCAGTAGTATATGGGCAGGGGGAGAAGCTTTCTTT. The J gene is TRBJ1-1, the V gene TRBV19, with 7 bases matching TRBD1. Germline V CDR1 and CDR2: LNHDA, SQIVND (reference sequence). The CDR3 loop spans 13 amino acids. J lost 8 bases, V lost 2 bases, and 5 bases had no gene match.

This chain uses TRBV9 with TRBJ1-2; 8 nucleotides agree with TRBD1. The V gene's germline CDR1 is SGDLS and CDR2 YYNGEE. V was clipped by 4 bases and J by 5 bases; unmatched bases: 10. The CDR3 extends over 15 amino acids. The CDR3 loop is CASSPDRGARYGYTF. For the CDR3, the DNA is TGTGCCAGCAGCCCTGACAGGGGAGCGCGGTATGGCTACACCTTC.

The rearrangement links TRBV5-1 to TRBJ2-7, with D possibly TRBD2 on 5 matching bases. The CDR3 length is 15 residues. V dropped 0 bases and J dropped 6 bases, with 16 bases sitting between them. Germline assignment: CDR1 SGHRS and CDR2 YFSETQ. CDR3 DNA sequence: TGCGCCAGCAGCTTGGGAGGGAGCTACTTGGTCGAGCAGTACTTC. Encoded protein: CASSLGGSYLVEQYF.

V is TRBV6-4 and J is TRBJ2-5; D is undetermined. Germline CDR1 reads MRHNA; CDR2 reads SNTAGT. The length of the CDR3 is 10 residues. V lost 2 bases and J 5 bases, leaving 0 bases between the germline ends. CDR3 nucleotide sequence: TGTGCCAGCAGTGACGAGACCCAGTACTTC. Its translation is CASSDETQYF.

The V and J genes are TRBV30 and TRBJ1-5, with TRBD1 identical over 7 bases. Germline V gene sequence: CDR1 GTSNPN, CDR2 SVGIG (reference sequence). V shed 1 base and J 6 bases; nucleotides not matched to a gene: 3. CDR3 length: 13 amino acids. The CDR3 DNA reads TGTGCCTGGAGTGCCGACAGGGCTCAGCCCCAGCATTTT. The encoded protein is CAWSADRAQPQHF.

The chain couples TRBV7-9 to TRBJ2-1; unclear D gene. Germline V gene sequence: CDR1 SEHNR, CDR2 FQNEAQ (reference sequence). CDR3 length: 14 residues. V shed 6 bases and J shed 2 bases, with 11 bases lying between them. The CDR3, as DNA: TGTGCCAGCAGTACCGGTTTGCCCTACAATGAGCAGTTCTTC. Encoded protein: CASSTGLPYNEQFF.